Presented here are 9 T cell receptor beta chains from one specimen sequenced in a study of spatial heterogeneity in lung cancer (dated by TCRdb to between 2019 and 2020). Reading the label with the study, this specimen's time point is: sample taken at primary tumor resection. For TCR sequencing, whole RNA was extracted from tumor and nontumor lung tissue, or from cryopreserved PBMC samples, and no cell sorting was done. The library came from 5' RACE. This sample was sequenced with a NextSeq 500. TCRdb redid the processing of the public reads, applying fastp at Q25 and MiXCR, and retained in-frame beta chains. Rows merge per CDR3 protein into single entries with the most common DNA and genes. Recorded for this sample are roughly 82,000 distinct CDR3 sequences; around an eighth of them occurred a single time. The ten most abundant clones make up about 4.5% of the sample. Source: PBMCs, taken at surgery. The source is a male donor with early-stage non-small cell lung cancer.

The chain links TRBV11-2 to TRBJ2-1; D might be TRBD1 or TRBD2, each matching 5 bases. The germline gives CDR1 SGHAT, CDR2 FQNNGV. The V end lost 5 bases, the J end lost 7 bases, and 12 bases lay between the germline ends. The CDR3 runs 13 residues. CDR3 sequence reads: CASSNIWGNEQFF. CDR3 sequence (DNA): TGTGCCAGCAGCAATATTTGGGGGAATGAGCAGTTCTTC.

The V call is TRBV29-1, the J call TRBJ1-1; 10 bases align to TRBD1. Per germline, CDR1 SQVTM and CDR2 ANQGSEA. V lost 6 bases, J lost 0 bases, and 4 bases stayed unmatched. The CDR3 contains 14 residues. CDR3 sequence reads: CSVRTGGLNTEAFF. CDR3 coding DNA: TGCAGCGTCCGGACAGGGGGATTGAACACTGAAGCTTTCTTT.

V gene TRBV7-9 combines with J gene TRBJ2-2, with D possibly being TRBD1 (6 bases). CDR3 length: 15 residues. Germline V lookup: CDR1 SEHNR, CDR2 FQNEAQ (reference sequence). Trimming stripped 5 bases from V and 4 bases from J, with 14 bases between. CDR3 sequence: CASSLLQGSTGELFF. CDR3 sequence (DNA): TGTGCCAGCAGCCTCTTACAGGGATCCACCGGGGAGCTGTTTTTT.

This clonotype has at least ten counts. The rearrangement joins TRBV13 to TRBJ2-5; the match to TRBD1 covers 7 bases. Germline CDR1 reads PRHDT; CDR2 reads FYEKMQ (reference sequence). V was clipped by 4 bases and J by 2 bases; unmatched bases: 4. CDR3 length: 14 residues. The CDR3 DNA follows: TGTGCCAGCAGCTCAGGGACAGTTCAAGAGACCCAGTACTTC. Protein product: CASSSGTVQETQYF.

V is TRBV12-3 or TRBV12-4 and J is TRBJ2-4; TRBD1 aligns across 9 bases. Trimming at V came to 3 bases and at J to 6 bases, leaving 3 bases not matched to a gene. CDR3 size: 14 residues. The CDR3 DNA is TGTGCCAGCAGTTTCGAGACAGGGGGAAACATTCAGTACTTC. Translation: CASSFETGGNIQYF.

This clonotype was detected only a few times. The CDR3 DNA reads TGTGCCAGCAGCGTAGAAGGGGACCCAGGTGAAGCTTTCTTT. Its protein product is CASSVEGDPGEAFF. This rearrangement joins TRBV9 to TRBJ1-1, with a weak D call TRBD1 (5 bases). Trimming stripped 0 bases from V and 7 bases from J, with 13 bases between. The length of the CDR3 is 14 residues. Germline CDR1 reads SGDLS; CDR2 reads YYNGEE.

The J gene is TRBJ2-3, the V gene TRBV5-6; either TRBD1 or TRBD2 may fit D (5 bases each). V was pared by 5 bases and J by 6 bases, with 10 bases between. Germline V CDR1 and CDR2: SGHDT, YYEEEE. The CDR3 loop spans 12 amino acids. This CDR3 is CASRYGADTQYF. For the CDR3, the DNA is TGTGCCAGCAGATACGGGGCGGATACGCAGTATTTT.

This chain links TRBV5-1 with TRBJ1-1; D is uncertain. Trimming took off 4 bases at V and 0 bases at J, with 13 bases between the two ends. The germline V gene encodes CDR1 SGHRS and CDR2 YFSETQ. The CDR3 sequence is 15 residues long. The CDR3 sequence: CASSPSGFVNTEAFF. The CDR3 bases are TGCGCCAGCAGCCCATCGGGATTTGTGAACACTGAAGCTTTCTTT.

This clonotype was observed a handful of times. The genes are TRBV18 and TRBJ2-1; tentative D call: TRBD2 (6 bases). CDR1 is KGHSH and CDR2 is LQKENI in the germline V gene. V lost 8 bases and J 8 bases, leaving 19 bases between the germline ends. The CDR3 extends over 14 amino acids. The CDR3 coding sequence is TGTGCCAGCGCCAGGAGGGGATCGGTCGATGAGCAGTTCTTC. Amino acid sequence: CASARRGSVDEQFF.